These 26 T cell receptor beta chains were sequenced from one sample in a study of early stage breast cancer tumors. Clones were read by immunoSEQ multiplex PCR, and TCRdb kept only the in-frame ones, dropping some. The table shows tens of thousands of clones, with around nine tenths occurring only once. Sequenced material: blood. The receptors stem from a person between 70 and 80 years old with breast cancer.

The rearrangement joins TRBV9 to TRBJ2-3; D gene ambiguous. Looked up from germline, CDR1 is SGDLS and CDR2 is YYNGEE. CDR3 length equals 14 residues. The ends were cut back, 0 bases at V and 2 bases at J, with 7 bases in the middle. The CDR3 reads CASSVGHFTDTQYF. DNA of the CDR3: TGTGCCAGCAGCGTAGGACACTTCACAGATACGCAGTATTTT.

This clone appeared a few times. The chain couples TRBV7-6 to TRBJ1-2, with TRBD1 identical over 7 bases. Per germline, CDR1 SGHVS and CDR2 FNYEAQ. This CDR3 has 16 amino acids. The junction had 13 bases not matched to a gene; V was cut back by 5 bases and J by 4 bases. CDR3: CASSPFEDRPGYGYTF. The CDR3 DNA follows: TGTGCCAGCAGCCCCTTCGAGGACAGGCCTGGCTATGGCTACACCTTC.

With regard to this clone: Other DNA sequences in the sample encode the same CDR3. J is TRBJ2-5 and V is TRBV5-1, with TRBD1 matching 9 bases. The ends lost 2 bases at V and 1 base at J; junction bases unmatched: 0. Per the germline V gene, CDR1 is SGHRS and CDR2 is YFSETQ. The CDR3 sequence is 14 residues long. CDR3 loop: CASSLQGAQETQYF. The CDR3 DNA reads TGCGCCAGCAGCTTACAGGGGGCCCAAGAGACCCAGTACTTC.

V usage is TRBV5-4 and J usage is TRBJ2-2; a possible D gene is TRBD2 (6 bases). This CDR3 has 16 residues. CDR1 is SGHNT and CDR2 is YYREEE in the germline V gene (reference sequence). Trimming removed 0 bases from V and 1 base from J, with 10 bases in between. CDR3 sequence: CASSLGIAVNTGELFF. The CDR3 bases are TGTGCCAGCAGCTTGGGGATAGCGGTGAACACCGGGGAGCTGTTTTTT.

V and J are TRBV4-1 and TRBJ1-4; 7 bases fit TRBD1. The V gene end was trimmed by 0 bases and the J gene end by 7 bases; junction bases not matched to a gene: 14. The germline CDR1 and CDR2 sequences are MGHRA and YSYEKL. The CDR3 is 18 amino acids. CDR3 bases: TGCGCCAGCAGCCAAGAAAGGCGGGTCGGAGGGGGCCTTGAAAAACTGTTTTTT. It codes for CASSQERRVGGGLEKLFF.

The J gene is TRBJ2-5, the V gene TRBV11-2; D is perhaps TRBD2 (6 bases). CDR1 is SGHAT, CDR2 FQNNGV, per germline. The length of the CDR3 is 13 residues. V was cut by 5 bases and J by 2 bases, with 9 bases left in between. The DNA for the CDR3 is TGTGCCAGCAGCCCCGGGAGTCAAGAGACCCAGTACTTC. Amino acid sequence: CASSPGSQETQYF.

The rearrangement links TRBV6-5 to TRBJ1-2; D gene uncertain. Germline assignment: CDR1 MNHEY and CDR2 SVGAGI. The V gene lost 2 bases and the J gene lost 8 bases, with 12 bases spanning the gap. CDR3 length: 13 residues. The CDR3 reads CASSYGSSLGYTF. As DNA, the CDR3 is TGTGCCAGCAGTTACGGGAGCTCGCTCGGCTACACCTTC.

The rearrangement uses TRBV12-5 and TRBJ1-1, with unresolved D. The CDR3 is made up of 15 amino acids. Trimming cost V 4 bases and J 3 bases, with 15 bases left between them. Germline V gene data show CDR1 as LGHNT and CDR2 as FRNRAP. CDR3 sequence: CASGSQQFRDTEAFF. The CDR3 coding sequence is TGTGCTAGTGGTTCACAACAGTTTCGTGACACTGAAGCTTTCTTT.

This clone was recorded once. CDR3 nucleotides: TGTGCCAGCAGCTTCGCACAAGTCTACGAGCAGTACTTC. It encodes CASSFAQVYEQYF. The rearrangement uses TRBV7-8 and TRBJ2-7, with no clear D. The V and J ends lost 3 bases and 3 bases respectively, with 9 bases between them. The CDR3 sequence is 13 residues long. Germline V lookup: CDR1 SGHVS, CDR2 FQNEAQ. The variable domain in full, completed from reference TRBV7-8 and TRBJ2-7, reads GAGVSQSPRYKVAKRGQDVALRCDPISGHVSLFWYQQALGQGPEFLTYFQNEAQLDKSGLPSDRFFAERPEGSVSTLKIQRTQQEDSAVYLCASSFAQVYEQYFGPGTRLTVT.

This chain uses TRBV7-2 with TRBJ1-5; D not certain. V lost 1 base to trimming and J lost 3 bases, with 7 bases between them. CDR3 length: 14 amino acids. From germline, CDR1 is SGHTA and CDR2 FQGNSA. The CDR3 here is CASSLERNNQPQHF. DNA of the CDR3: TGTGCCAGCAGCTTAGAGAGAAACAATCAGCCCCAGCATTTT.

A few counts support this clone. CDR3 coding DNA: TGTGCCAGCAGCGCTTGGACAGGGGGCACTCATAACTATGGCTACACCTTC. It encodes CASSAWTGGTHNYGYTF. This sequence joins TRBV9 and TRBJ1-2; 11 bases agree with TRBD1. The junction had 8 bases not matched to a gene; V was cut back by 3 bases and J by 1 base. The CDR3 runs 17 residues. From germline, CDR1 is SGDLS and CDR2 YYNGEE.

The genes are TRBV9 and TRBJ1-4; D perhaps matches TRBD1 (5 bases). The CDR3 has 14 residues. Germline V CDR1 and CDR2: SGDLS, YYNGEE. Trimming removed 0 bases at V and 7 bases at J, with 10 bases between. The CDR3 DNA reads as TGTGCCAGCAGCGTAGCCAGGGCACCTGAAAAACTGTTTTTT. Translating it yields CASSVARAPEKLFF.

J is TRBJ2-7 and V is TRBV11-2, with a weak D call TRBD2 (6 bases). The length of the CDR3 is 14 residues. Germline CDR1 and CDR2: SGHAT and FQNNGV. V was shortened by 4 bases and J by 5 bases, with 15 bases between the two germline ends. CDR3 residues: CASSYPGTPDEQYF. CDR3 in DNA: TGTGCCAGCAGCTACCCGGGGACTCCGGACGAGCAGTACTTC.

This chain connects TRBV5-1 to TRBJ2-7, with no clear D. V was trimmed by 4 bases and J by 3 bases, leaving 11 bases between them. This CDR3 region has 13 residues. Germline CDR1 SGHRS, CDR2 YFSETQ. The CDR3: CASSRLEVYEQYF. CDR3 in DNA: TGCGCCAGCAGCCGGCTAGAGGTCTACGAGCAGTACTTC.

The chain uses TRBV11-2 and TRBJ2-1; D perhaps matches TRBD2 (6 bases). Germline V gene sequence: CDR1 SGHAT, CDR2 FQNNGV. V lost 2 bases and J 9 bases, leaving 14 bases between the germline ends. CDR3 size: 14 residues. The DNA of the CDR3 is TGTGCCAGCAGCTTATTAATCGGGGGAACTGAGCAGTTCTTC. Translated, it gives CASSLLIGGTEQFF.

The chain is built from TRBV7-9 and TRBJ1-2; no firm D call. The length of the CDR3 is 15 residues. CDR1 is SEHNR and CDR2 is FQNEAQ in the germline V gene (reference sequence). Trimming removed 0 bases from V and 7 bases from J, with 15 bases in between. CDR3 amino acids: CASSLAETPESGYTF. In nucleotides, the CDR3 is TGTGCCAGCAGCTTAGCGGAGACCCCAGAGTCTGGCTACACCTTC. The variable domain in full, with the rest retrieved from reference TRBV7-9 and TRBJ1-2, is DTGVSQNPRHKITKRGQNVTFRCDPISEHNRLYWYRQTLGQGPEFLTYFQNEAQLEKSRLLSDRFSAERPKGSFSTLEIQRTEQGDSAMYLCASSLAETPESGYTFGSGTRLTVV.

This chain links TRBV6-1 with TRBJ2-3; 12 nucleotides line up with TRBD2. CDR1 and CDR2 (germline): MNHNS, SASEGT. V trimming: 0 bases; J trimming: 5 bases; junction bases outside the gene matches: 3. This CDR3 is built from 16 residues. CDR3 DNA sequence: TGTGCCAGCAGTGAAGCGAGACTAGCGGGAGAAGATACGCAGTATTTT. It encodes CASSEARLAGEDTQYF.

This clone is a singleton in its sample. The chain is built from TRBV29-1 and TRBJ2-5, with D perhaps matching TRBD1 (5 bases). The CDR3 has 15 amino acids. The ends were cut back, 5 bases at V and 0 bases at J, with 16 bases in the middle. Germline V gene lookup returns CDR1 SQVTM and CDR2 ANQGSEA. CDR3 protein: CSVIKRQPNQETQYF. In DNA form, the CDR3 reads TGCAGCGTTATCAAGAGACAGCCCAACCAAGAGACCCAGTACTTC.

This chain joins TRBV21-1 and TRBJ1-1. TRBV21-1 is a pseudogene. The CDR3 totals 13 residues. As DNA, the CDR3 is TGTGCCAGGCTAACGGGAGTGAACACTGAAGCTTTCTTT. This codes for CARLTGVNTEAFF.

This chain uses TRBV9 with TRBJ2-5; 8 bases match TRBD2. CDR3 length: 14 residues. The V gene end was trimmed by 4 bases and the J gene end by 1 base; junction bases not matched to a gene: 3. CDR1 and CDR2 from the germline V gene are SGDLS and YYNGEE. The CDR3 here is CASSPGGPQETQYF. CDR3 DNA sequence: TGTGCCAGCAGCCCGGGGGGGCCCCAAGAGACCCAGTACTTC.

This clone came up a few times. The rearrangement joins TRBV19 to TRBJ2-7; a possible D gene is TRBD1 (5 bases). Germline V lookup: CDR1 LNHDA, CDR2 SQIVND (reference sequence). Trimming pared 2 bases from V and 4 bases from J, leaving 15 bases between. The CDR3 contains 15 residues. The CDR3 DNA sequence: TGTGCCAGTAGTATATCAGGGCAGAAGATTTACGAGCAGTACTTC. The encoded protein is CASSISGQKIYEQYF.

The chain uses TRBV5-1 and TRBJ1-3; D unclear. There are 16 residues in the CDR3. The V gene lost 0 bases and the J gene lost 0 bases, with 10 bases spanning the gap. Germline loops: CDR1 SGHRS, CDR2 YFSETQ. For the CDR3, the DNA is TGCGCCAGCAGCTTGGGGCACACCCGCTCTGGAAACACCATATATTTT. Amino acids: CASSLGHTRSGNTIYF.

This clone was picked up one time. The rearrangement joins TRBV28 to TRBJ1-5, with 9 positions matching TRBD1. CDR1 is MDHEN, CDR2 SYDVKM, per germline. Germline trimming cut 4 bases from V and 6 bases from J; bases unmatched to any gene: 7. The CDR3 consists of 15 residues. CDR3: CASSSGQGRGQPQHF. The CDR3 nucleotides are TGTGCCAGCAGTTCGGGACAGGGCCGGGGTCAGCCCCAGCATTTT.

The chain joins TRBV19 to TRBJ1-4, with D perhaps TRBD1 (6 bases). The CDR3 runs to 16 residues. V was shortened by 5 bases and J by 5 bases, with 18 bases between the two germline ends. The germline V gene has CDR1 LNHDA and CDR2 SQIVND (reference sequence). CDR3 sequence reads: CASSAPDSGRNEKLFF. The CDR3 bases are TGTGCCAGTAGTGCCCCGGACAGCGGCCGAAATGAAAAACTGTTTTTT.

V gene TRBV2 combines with J gene TRBJ1-5, with 7 bases that match TRBD1. The CDR3 sequence is 15 residues long. Trimming took 7 bases from V and 3 from J; bases not matched to a gene: 9. Germline values: CDR1 SNHLY, CDR2 FYNNEI. The CDR3 reads CASTGTVTSNQPQHF. In DNA, the CDR3 is TGTGCCAGCACCGGGACAGTGACCTCCAATCAGCCCCAGCATTTT. Based on the CDR3 plus reference TRBV2 and TRBJ1-5, the full variable domain is EPEVTQTPSHQVTQMGQEVILRCVPISNHLYFYWYRQILGQKVEFLVSFYNNEISEKSEIFDDQFSVERPDGSNFTLKIRSTKLEDSAMYFCASTGTVTSNQPQHFGDGTRLSIL.

The sample holds one count of this clone. This rearrangement joins TRBV18 to TRBJ2-7; D is ambiguous. The germline V gene has CDR1 KGHSH and CDR2 LQKENI. The CDR3 length is 13 residues. The V end was cut by 4 bases, the J end by 0 bases, with 7 bases between. The CDR3 spells CASSRPSSYEQYF. CDR3 in DNA: TGTGCCAGCTCACGCCCTAGCTCCTACGAGCAGTACTTC.